A selection of T cell receptor beta chains follows, all from one sample in a study of blood T cell repertoires in COVID-19. The assay was immunoSEQ multiplex PCR, and TCRdb's table has in-frame clones only and misses some. The table shows around 150,000 clones, with 65% to 80% occurring only once. The sequencing input was peripheral blood. Receptor source: a man between 50 and 59 years old with acute or convalescent COVID-19. Both conserved end residues are part of each CDR3.

j_call v_call cdr3_aa
TRBJ1-1 TRBV11-3 CASSSSTGMNTEAFF
TRBJ1-1 TRBV19 CASSVTPGWGNTEAFF
TRBJ1-2 TRBV5-1 CASSTQGWDGYTF
TRBJ2-7 TRBV2 CASRVGQGGIGEQYF
TRBJ2-1 TRBV4-1 CASSLTMAGGHDEQFF
TRBJ1-2 TRBV6-5 CASMRTGANYGYTF
TRBJ1-2 TRBV12-3/TRBV12-4 CASSWGLASYTF
TRBJ2-4 TRBV6-1 CASSEEVSQRSKNIQYF
TRBJ1-5 TRBV6-5 CASHRTGDNQPQHF
TRBJ1-6 TRBV5-4 CASSLYGVHSPLHF
TRBJ1-1 TRBV5-1 CASSLDSVPGPEAFF
TRBJ2-7 TRBV28 CASSLASEQYF
TRBJ1-1 TRBV18 CASSPALDSHAEAFF
TRBJ2-1 TRBV24-1 CATSDSGQPDNEQFF
TRBJ1-2 TRBV19 CASSLGSGGVNYGYTF
TRBJ2-3 TRBV12-5 CASGSGGDTQYF
TRBJ1-2 TRBV5-1 CASSAGTEYGYTF
TRBJ2-5 TRBV3-1/TRBV3-2 CASSQDRIGGVRETQYF
TRBJ1-4 TRBV28 CASSLSFGGRLNEKLFF
TRBJ1-4 TRBV5-1 CASSLAGTEYEKLFF
TRBJ2-6 TRBV5-5 CASTLSGANVLTF
TRBJ1-4 TRBV10-3 CAISAEELEKLFF
TRBJ1-2 TRBV6-1 CASSELGDYGYTF
TRBJ1-5 TRBV6-1 CASSDLGSSNQPQHF
TRBJ1-5 TRBV2 CASSETGTGAGRNQPQHF
TRBJ1-1 TRBV7-9 CASSPQGGTEAFF
TRBJ1-6 TRBV6-1 CASSEAGPLHF
TRBJ1-4 TRBV5-4 CASSLSGTGDEKLFF